The count of the clone carrying this T cell receptor (beta chain) is one. This record comes from a study of blood T cells in healthy people across ages. For the second PCR, which ran for roughly 7 to 11 cycles, a sample-barcoded 5' primer and a J-beta primer mix were used. Every cDNA molecule bore a tag from a template-switch adaptor containing 12 random nucleotides. Each CDR3 protein is one row after TCRdb ran MiXCR on the 5' RACE reads. Altogether 730,000 or so distinct CDR3 sequences are present, 40% to 45% being singletons, with the ten largest covering about 20%. From germline, CDR1 is SGHVS and CDR2 FQNEAQ. Trimming took 2 bases from V and 0 from J, leaving 8 bases between them. This CDR3 has 15 residues.

Sequenced sample: blood. The chain carries TRBV7-8 and TRBJ1-3; TRBD1 might be the D (5 bases). The TCR comes from a woman aged 55-75 years in good health. The CDR3 loop is CASSLSQGSGNTIYF. In DNA form, the CDR3 reads TGTGCCAGCAGCTTAAGCCAGGGCTCTGGAAACACCATATATTTT.